Sequencing of this T cell receptor (beta chain) was carried out in a study of cytomegalovirus exposure and HLA in healthy donors. Study as a whole: Sequencing of approximately 190 million T cells in an earlier analysis found 95 million to 120 million unique TCR beta sequences.

Study-level points and caveats: A later analysis found TCR association rates differed by HLA locus, highest for DRB1 and lowest for HLA-C.

60 Vbeta and 13 Jbeta primers were used in PCR. The repertoire was sequenced with immunoSEQ multiplex PCR; TCRdb's copy has only in-frame clones and lacks some. The sample table sets out 200,000 to 250,000 clones. CDR1 and CDR2 from the germline V gene are LNHNV and YYDKDF (reference sequence). The germline V and J ends were trimmed by 0 bases and 5 bases, with 10 bases remaining between them. The CDR3 is 15 residues long. Comment on this clone: The antigen is not known.

The origin of this receptor is a girl aged 2-10 years in good health and CMV-seropositive. The V and J genes are TRBV15 and TRBJ1-4; D is unresolved. The sequenced sample was PBMCs. The CDR3 sequence is CATSRDLRRNEKLFF. The CDR3 nucleotides read TGTGCCACCAGCAGAGATCTACGGAGAAATGAAAAACTGTTTTTT.